The 32 T cell receptor beta chains in this list originate from one sample, sequenced in a study of T cell clones after liver transplantation. Repertoires were generated with immunoSEQ multiplex PCR, while TCRdb's copy carries only in-frame clones and drops some. The sample holds roughly 100,000 clones; under 90% are singletons and the top ten take 2.5% to 3%. The source material was CD4+ T cells from blood, sampled around 48 months after liver transplant. These receptors all come from a human patient who received a liver transplant. The graft donor may have given rise to some T cells.

Only one count was recorded for this clone. This chain links TRBV28 with TRBJ1-6; D may be TRBD1 (5 bases). CDR1 is MDHEN and CDR2 is SYDVKM in the germline V gene. This CDR3 comprises 13 residues. With 3 bases removed from V and 7 bases from J, the gap between germline ends came to 7 bases. CDR3: CASSFPGNSPLHF. Written as DNA, the CDR3 is TGTGCCAGCAGTTTCCCAGGGAATTCACCCCTCCACTTT. The whole variable domain, remainder taken from reference TRBV28 and TRBJ1-6, is DVKVTQSSRYLVKRTGEKVFLECVQDMDHENMFWYRQDPGLGLRLIYFSYDVKMKEKGDIPEGYSVSREKKERFSLILESASTNQTSMYLCASSFPGNSPLHFGNGTRLTVT.

CDR3 region: CASSLYTDTQYF. DNA of the CDR3: TGTGCCAGCAGCTTATACACAGATACGCAGTATTTT. The chain combines TRBV7-9 with TRBJ2-3; D call uncertain. The germline CDR1 and CDR2 sequences are SEHNR and FQNEAQ (reference sequence). This CDR3 is built from 12 residues. V was cut by 2 bases and J by 2 bases, with 2 bases left in between.

The J gene is TRBJ2-4, the V gene TRBV5-6; unclear D gene. The CDR3 is made up of 16 amino acids. V lost 0 bases to trimming and J lost 0 bases, with 10 bases between them. Germline values: CDR1 SGHDT, CDR2 YYEEEE. In DNA form, the CDR3 reads TGTGCCAGCAGCTTGGGCGCTACTGCAGCCAAAAACATTCAGTACTTC. Encoded protein: CASSLGATAAKNIQYF. The whole variable domain, remainder taken from reference TRBV5-6 and TRBJ2-4, is DAGVTQSPTHLIKTRGQQVTLRCSPKSGHDTVSWYQQALGQGPQFIFQYYEEEERQRGNFPDRFSGHQFPNYSSELNVNALLLGDSALYLCASSLGATAAKNIQYFGAGTRLSVL.

The chain employs TRBV18 and TRBJ2-7; a possible D gene is TRBD1 (5 bases). V was pared by 3 bases and J by 4 bases, with 7 bases between. This CDR3 is 12 amino acids long. Germline V CDR1 and CDR2: KGHSH, LQKENI. This chain's CDR3 is CASSPREYEQYF. CDR3 DNA: TGTGCCAGCTCACCCAGGGAATACGAGCAGTACTTC.

The chain employs TRBV28 and TRBJ2-5; D gene ambiguous. Between the trimmed V and J ends, which lost 6 bases and 5 bases, there was a span of 13 bases. Germline V gene sequence: CDR1 MDHEN, CDR2 SYDVKM. There are 13 residues in the CDR3. The CDR3 sequence is CASSVTRWETQYF. CDR3 DNA sequence: TGTGCCAGCAGCGTGACAAGGTGGGAGACCCAGTACTTC.

The rearrangement joins TRBV6-1 to TRBJ1-4; D is undetermined. Germline V lookup: CDR1 MNHNS, CDR2 SASEGT. Trimming took 4 bases from V and 0 from J, leaving 6 bases between them. This CDR3 is 14 amino acids long. DNA of the CDR3: TGTGCCAGCAGTGGGTTTGCAACTAATGAAAAACTGTTTTTT. It is translated as CASSGFATNEKLFF.

The genes are TRBV11-2 and TRBJ1-6; the D gene is possibly TRBD1 (5 bases). This CDR3 has 15 amino acids. V lost 6 bases and J 10 bases, leaving 19 bases between the germline ends. The V gene's germline CDR1 is SGHAT and CDR2 FQNNGV. The CDR3: CASSWGDGVGSPLHF. The CDR3 DNA follows: TGTGCCAGCAGTTGGGGGGACGGCGTAGGATCACCCCTCCACTTT.

This chain connects TRBV6-1 to TRBJ2-4; TRBD2 aligns across 8 bases. Trimming took 2 bases from V and 3 from J; bases not matched to a gene: 21. CDR1 is MNHNS, CDR2 SASEGT, per germline. This CDR3 spans 21 amino acids. This chain's CDR3 is CASSENGSGSFTGRVKNIQYF. The CDR3, as DNA: TGTGCCAGCAGTGAAAATGGGAGCGGGAGTTTTACGGGTCGTGTCAAAAACATTCAGTACTTC.

This clone was seen a handful of times. V gene TRBV9 combines with J gene TRBJ1-3; D is uncertain. The ends were cut back, 3 bases at V and 2 bases at J, with 12 bases in the middle. The CDR3 consists of 15 residues. Germline V lookup: CDR1 SGDLS, CDR2 YYNGEE. Here the CDR3 DNA reads TGTGCCAGCAGCGAGAGCTCCGTGGCTGGAAACACCATATATTTT. It is translated as CASSESSVAGNTIYF.

This clone was recorded only once. The genes are TRBV28 and TRBJ2-7; D is possibly TRBD2 (6 bases). Germline-derived CDR1 and CDR2 are MDHEN and SYDVKM. This CDR3 spans 17 amino acids. The V and J ends lost 5 bases and 2 bases respectively, with 22 bases between them. CDR3 amino acids: CASSPTGELAPTYEQYF. The DNA of the CDR3 is TGTGCCAGCAGTCCCACGGGCGAACTAGCCCCGACCTACGAGCAGTACTTC.

The chain recombines TRBV19 with TRBJ1-3, with a tentative D call TRBD1 (5 bases). CDR1 is LNHDA, CDR2 SQIVND, per germline (reference sequence). This CDR3 has 15 amino acids. V lost 6 bases, J lost 0 bases, and 12 bases lay in between. CDR3 loop: CASSRGTDSGNTIYF. The CDR3 DNA sequence: TGTGCCAGTAGCCGCGGGACTGACTCTGGAAACACCATATATTTT.

The chain links TRBV5-1 to TRBJ1-2; 8 bases match TRBD1. V lost 4 bases, J lost 5 bases, and 13 bases stayed unmatched. This CDR3 is 16 amino acids long. Germline V lookup: CDR1 SGHRS, CDR2 YFSETQ. This chain's CDR3 is CASSQTGTGPPYGYTF. CDR3 DNA: TGCGCCAGCAGCCAGACGGGGACAGGCCCTCCTTATGGCTACACCTTC.

This chain uses TRBV18 with TRBJ1-5, with TRBD1 as a possible D gene (5 bases). Trimming pared 2 bases from V and 14 bases from J, leaving 16 bases between. Germline assignment: CDR1 KGHSH and CDR2 LQKENI. This CDR3 is 13 amino acids long. The CDR3 sequence: CASSPGATPAEHF. As DNA, the CDR3 is TGTGCCAGCTCACCAGGGGCCACCCCTGCTGAGCATTTT.

This chain links TRBV5-1 with TRBJ2-7, with a possible D match to TRBD2 (5 bases). Germline CDR1 reads SGHRS; CDR2 reads YFSETQ. The CDR3 covers 14 residues. The germline V and J ends were trimmed by 3 bases and 2 bases, with 12 bases remaining between them. CDR3 sequence: CASSSTRRAYEQYF. The CDR3 DNA reads as TGCGCCAGCAGCTCTACCCGGCGGGCCTACGAGCAGTACTTC.

The chain combines TRBV5-1 with TRBJ2-7; TRBD1 agrees at 11 bases. The CDR3 has 17 amino acids. Trimming removed 4 bases from V and 3 bases from J; junction bases left unmatched: 12. The germline gives CDR1 SGHRS, CDR2 YFSETQ. The CDR3 DNA reads TGCGCCAGCAGCCTGGGACAGGGGGATATTCGTGACTACGAGCAGTACTTC. Encoded protein: CASSLGQGDIRDYEQYF.

This clone is a singleton in its sample. This chain links TRBV18 with TRBJ2-5; 8 bases are a match to TRBD2. Germline V gene data show CDR1 as KGHSH and CDR2 as LQKENI. The junction had 14 bases not matched to a gene; V was cut back by 6 bases and J by 2 bases. The length of the CDR3 is 17 residues. The CDR3 reads CASSPYFGGRLQETQYF. The CDR3 nucleotides read TGTGCCAGCTCTCCTTATTTTGGCGGGAGGCTACAAGAGACCCAGTACTTC.

The chain has TRBV11-3 and TRBJ2-1; TRBD1 is a possible D gene (5 bases). The CDR3 length is 13 residues. Germline V gene data show CDR1 as SGHNT and CDR2 as YENEEA. V lost 5 bases and J 6 bases, leaving 11 bases between the germline ends. In DNA, the CDR3 is TGTGCCAGCAGCCCTTCAACAGGCAATGAGCAGTTCTTC. It specifies CASSPSTGNEQFF.

In this sample, this clone turned up once. V and J are TRBV7-2 and TRBJ1-5; the D is unclear. Trimming cost V 1 base and J 3 bases, with 10 bases left between them. From germline, CDR1 is SGHTA and CDR2 FQGNSA. This CDR3 comprises 15 residues. The CDR3 DNA reads TGTGCCAGCAGCTTAGGAACGCAGCACAATCAGCCCCAGCATTTT. Protein product: CASSLGTQHNQPQHF.

The CDR3, as DNA: TGCGCCAGCAGCTCGAGGGGAGGACAGGGAAACTACGAGCAGTACTTC. Amino acids: CASSSRGGQGNYEQYF. V is TRBV5-1 and J is TRBJ2-7; the match to TRBD1 covers 8 bases. This CDR3 comprises 16 residues. Germline loops: CDR1 SGHRS, CDR2 YFSETQ. J gave up 3 bases and V 3 bases, and 11 bases lay outside the gene matches.

V and J are TRBV6-5 and TRBJ1-1; 8 bases line up with TRBD1. The CDR3 has 13 amino acids. After removal of 6 bases from V and 6 bases from J, the junction contained 6 bases not matched to a gene. CDR1 MNHEY and CDR2 SVGAGI come from the germline V gene. The CDR3 nucleotides read TGTGCCAGCAGAACGGACAGGGTCGCTGAAGCTTTCTTT. This sequence encodes CASRTDRVAEAFF.

J is TRBJ2-1 and V is TRBV27, with 12 bases that match TRBD2. Trimming removed 5 bases from V and 7 bases from J; junction bases left unmatched: 12. CDR1 MNHEY and CDR2 SMNVEV come from the germline V gene (reference sequence). The CDR3 contains 17 residues. CDR3 coding DNA: TGTGCCAGCAGTCTCCGGCTAGCGGGAGGGCCTGGGAATGAGCAGTTCTTC. This gives the protein CASSLRLAGGPGNEQFF.

The table lists this clone with a count of one. This chain connects TRBV6-1 to TRBJ1-4, with 7 bases that match TRBD1. V shed 5 bases and J 11 bases; nucleotides not matched to a gene: 2. This CDR3 is 11 amino acids long. Germline loops: CDR1 MNHNS, CDR2 SASEGT. CDR3 nucleotide sequence: TGTGCCAGCAGTATGACAGGGAAACTGTTTTTT. Amino acid sequence: CASSMTGKLFF.

The chain employs TRBV28 and TRBJ1-5, with 7 bases lining up with TRBD1. This CDR3 region has 15 residues. V trimming: 5 bases; J trimming: 2 bases; junction bases outside the gene matches: 6. Per germline, CDR1 MDHEN and CDR2 SYDVKM. The CDR3 DNA follows: TGTGCCAGCAGTCCCACAGGGGCGCGCAATCAGCCCCAGCATTTT. Its protein product is CASSPTGARNQPQHF. Supplemented by reference TRBV28 and TRBJ1-5, the full variable domain reads DVKVTQSSRYLVKRTGEKVFLECVQDMDHENMFWYRQDPGLGLRLIYFSYDVKMKEKGDIPEGYSVSREKKERFSLILESASTNQTSMYLCASSPTGARNQPQHFGDGTRLSIL.

The rearrangement joins TRBV6-1 to TRBJ2-3; 10 nucleotides match TRBD1. The trim removed 6 bases at V and 6 bases at J, leaving 6 bases unmatched. Germline V lookup: CDR1 MNHNS, CDR2 SASEGT. There are 14 residues in the CDR3. The CDR3 DNA reads TGTGCCAGCAGGGTGGACAGGGGGTGGGATACGCAGTATTTT. Its translation: CASRVDRGWDTQYF.

The chain links TRBV9 to TRBJ2-7; the D gene is possibly TRBD2 (6 bases). V lost 0 bases and J lost 3, with 13 bases in between. The CDR3 has 15 residues. Germline CDR1 and CDR2: SGDLS and YYNGEE. CDR3: CASSVAVSGIYEQYF. The CDR3 nucleotides read TGTGCCAGCAGCGTAGCGGTTAGCGGAATCTACGAGCAGTACTTC.

V and J are TRBV6-1 and TRBJ1-3, with 8 bases lining up with TRBD1. CDR1 and CDR2 (germline): MNHNS, SASEGT. The CDR3 covers 15 residues. After removal of 1 base from V and 2 bases from J, the junction contained 1 base not matched to a gene. CDR3 loop: CASSEGRGPGNTIYF. In DNA form, the CDR3 reads TGTGCCAGCAGTGAAGGCAGGGGGCCTGGAAACACCATATATTTT.

V and J are TRBV5-1 and TRBJ2-3; TRBD2 matches at 7 bases. Germline CDR1 and CDR2: SGHRS and YFSETQ. V shed 4 bases and J 10 bases; nucleotides not matched to a gene: 6. This CDR3 has 12 amino acids. The CDR3 loop reads CASSPASGPQYF. In DNA form, the CDR3 reads TGCGCCAGCAGCCCCGCTAGCGGTCCGCAGTATTTT.

About this clone: The sample contains more than one DNA sequence encoding this CDR3. The chain carries TRBV6-1 and TRBJ2-1, with D unclear. The CDR3 totals 12 residues. Trimming took 1 base from V and 8 from J, leaving 6 bases between them. Germline V gene data show CDR1 as MNHNS and CDR2 as SASEGT. CDR3 nucleotide sequence: TGTGCCAGCAGTGAAGAGGGCTATGAGCAGTTCTTC. Translated: CASSEEGYEQFF.

A single count supports this clone. An end of the junction differs from the germline gene, which may be a read error. This sequence joins TRBV27 and TRBJ1-1, with 10 bases lining up with TRBD1. Germline V CDR1 and CDR2: MNHEY, SMNVEV (reference sequence). The CDR3 spans 14 residues. The CDR3 sequence: CASRSQDRGALFLF. The CDR3 nucleotides are TGTGCCAGCCGAAGCCAGGACAGGGGGGCTTTGTTTCTCTTT.

The V call is TRBV5-1, the J call TRBJ2-1; a possible D gene is TRBD2 (6 bases). Trimming took 1 base from V and 15 from J, leaving 14 bases between them. Germline CDR1 is SGHRS and CDR2 is YFSETQ. CDR3 size: 12 residues. The CDR3 sequence: CASSLPGLGPFF. The CDR3 coding sequence is TGCGCCAGCAGCTTGCCGGGACTGGGCCCGTTCTTC.

The chain is built from TRBV5-1 and TRBJ1-6; tentative D call: TRBD1 (5 bases). The CDR3 consists of 15 residues. Germline lookup yields CDR1 SGHRS and CDR2 YFSETQ. V lost 4 bases, J lost 11 bases, and 19 bases lay in between. DNA for the CDR3: TGCGCCAGCAGCCCCCTCGGGCAGGGTCTCACACCCCTCCACTTT. Residues: CASSPLGQGLTPLHF.

CDR3 loop: CASSNSQGGYSNQPQHF. CDR3 DNA: TGTGCCAGTAGTAATTCACAGGGGGGATATAGCAATCAGCCCCAGCATTTT. This rearrangement joins TRBV19 to TRBJ1-5; 8 bases map to TRBD1. CDR1 is LNHDA and CDR2 is SQIVND in the germline V gene (reference sequence). CDR3 length: 17 amino acids. V was clipped by 4 bases and J by 0 bases; unmatched bases: 8.